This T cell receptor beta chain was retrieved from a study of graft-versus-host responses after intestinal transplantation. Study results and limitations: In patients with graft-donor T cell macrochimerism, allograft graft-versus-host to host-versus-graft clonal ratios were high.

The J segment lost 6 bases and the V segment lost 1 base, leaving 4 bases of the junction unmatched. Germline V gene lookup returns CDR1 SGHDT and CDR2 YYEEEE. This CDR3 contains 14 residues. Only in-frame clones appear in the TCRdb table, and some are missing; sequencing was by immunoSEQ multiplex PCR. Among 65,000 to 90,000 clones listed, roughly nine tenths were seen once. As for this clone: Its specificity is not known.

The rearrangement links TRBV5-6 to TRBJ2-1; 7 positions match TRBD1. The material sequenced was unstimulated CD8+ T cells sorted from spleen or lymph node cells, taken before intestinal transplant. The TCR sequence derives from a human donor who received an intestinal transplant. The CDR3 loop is CASSLTGQINEQFF. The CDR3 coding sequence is TGTGCCAGCAGCTTGACGGGACAGATCAATGAGCAGTTCTTC.